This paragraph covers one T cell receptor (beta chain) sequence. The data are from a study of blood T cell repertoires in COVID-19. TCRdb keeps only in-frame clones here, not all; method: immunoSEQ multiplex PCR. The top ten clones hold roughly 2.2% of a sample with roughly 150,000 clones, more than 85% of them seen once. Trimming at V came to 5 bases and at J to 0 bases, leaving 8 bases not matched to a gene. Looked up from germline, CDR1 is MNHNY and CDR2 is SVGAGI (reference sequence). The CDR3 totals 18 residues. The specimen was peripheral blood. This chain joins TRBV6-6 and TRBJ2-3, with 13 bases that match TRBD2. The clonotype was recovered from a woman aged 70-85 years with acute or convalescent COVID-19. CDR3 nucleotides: TGTGCCAGCAGTCCGGTGACTAGCGGGGGGACTAGCACAGATACGCAGTATTTT. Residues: CASSPVTSGGTSTDTQYF.